The 17 T cell receptor beta chains listed next were all sequenced from one sample in a study of cytomegalovirus exposure and HLA in healthy donors. Researchers ran the PCR with 60 Vbeta and 13 Jbeta primers. Repertoires were generated with immunoSEQ multiplex PCR, while TCRdb's copy carries only in-frame clones and drops some. The sample has 70,000 or so clones, approximately 78% seen once; the top ten hold 7.8%. Sequencing input: PBMCs. These receptor sequences come from a man younger than 35 in good health and CMV-seropositive.

As regards this clone: One junction end does not reproduce the germline sequence, and a read error may be involved. The genes are TRBV6-5 and TRBJ2-7; TRBD1 aligns across 8 bases. Germline V gives CDR1 MNHEY, CDR2 SVGAGI. The CDR3 consists of 10 residues. This CDR3 reads CWTGMYEQYF. CDR3 sequence (DNA): TGCTGGACAGGGATGTACGAGCAGTACTTC.

The chain recombines TRBV6-5 with TRBJ1-1, with D perhaps TRBD1 (6 bases). V was pared by 10 bases and J by 5 bases, with 11 bases between. The CDR3 runs to 11 residues. CDR1 MNHEY and CDR2 SVGAGI come from the germline V gene. CDR3 bases: TGTGCCATCAGGACAGCAACTGAAGCTTTCTTT. This gives the protein CAIRTATEAFF.

This chain joins TRBV19 and TRBJ1-2, with 10 bases lining up with TRBD1. Germline CDR1 and CDR2: LNHDA and SQIVND (reference sequence). This CDR3 is built from 15 residues. The V gene end was trimmed by 4 bases and the J gene end by 4 bases; junction bases not matched to a gene: 6. As DNA, the CDR3 is TGTGCCAGTAGTACGGGACAGGGGATTGTCTATGGCTACACCTTC. Translating it yields CASSTGQGIVYGYTF.

This clone has just one count. J is TRBJ2-7 and V is TRBV6-1; 12 bases are shared with TRBD1. The CDR3 has 13 amino acids. V gave up 8 bases and J gave up 9 bases; unmatched junction bases: 8. Germline CDR1 and CDR2: MNHNS and SASEGT. The CDR3 region is CASQGQGAGGQYF. CDR3 coding DNA: TGTGCCAGCCAGGGACAGGGGGCGGGGGGGCAGTACTTC.

The genes are TRBV7-8 and TRBJ2-5, with TRBD1 matching over 9 bases. The CDR3 spans 16 residues. With V trimmed by 3 bases and J by 1 base, 6 bases remained unmatched. The germline CDR1 and CDR2 sequences are SGHVS and FQNEAQ. This chain's CDR3 is CASSLPGQGLQETQYF. The CDR3, as DNA: TGTGCCAGCAGCTTGCCGGGACAGGGCCTCCAAGAGACCCAGTACTTC.

As DNA, the CDR3 is TGTGCCAGCATAGGCAGGGGCTTCTCGGAGCAGTACTTC. It translates to CASIGRGFSEQYF. The chain recombines TRBV6-5 with TRBJ2-7, with a possible D match to TRBD1 (6 bases). V lost 7 bases, J lost 7 bases, and 17 bases lay in between. The CDR3 spans 13 residues. Germline V gives CDR1 MNHEY, CDR2 SVGAGI.

J is TRBJ2-5 and V is TRBV30; no clear D. Germline V gives CDR1 GTSNPN, CDR2 SVGIG (reference sequence). Trimming removed 4 bases at V and 3 bases at J, with 15 bases between. This CDR3 has 14 residues. The CDR3 region is CAWTDKTLEETQYF. The CDR3 DNA reads as TGTGCCTGGACCGACAAGACGCTTGAAGAGACCCAGTACTTC.

The sample holds one count of this clone. The V call is TRBV18, the J call TRBJ2-3; 8 bases match TRBD2. The V gene's germline CDR1 is KGHSH and CDR2 LQKENI. The V gene end was trimmed by 1 base and the J gene end by 0 bases; junction bases not matched to a gene: 3. This CDR3 has 16 amino acids. Written as DNA, the CDR3 is TGTGCCAGCTCACCACGGACTAGCAGCAGCACAGATACGCAGTATTTT. It is translated as CASSPRTSSSTDTQYF.

This chain uses TRBV7-3 with TRBJ1-6; 9 nucleotides agree with TRBD1. Germline V gives CDR1 SGHTA, CDR2 FQGTGA. The CDR3 runs 14 residues. The J segment lost 7 bases and the V segment lost 5 bases, leaving 3 bases of the junction unmatched. The CDR3 reads CASSQTGGNSPLHF. The DNA of the CDR3 is TGTGCCAGCAGCCAGACAGGGGGGAATTCACCCCTCCACTTT.

This chain connects TRBV30 to TRBJ2-4; 10 bases map to TRBD2. The germline V gene has CDR1 GTSNPN and CDR2 SVGIG (reference sequence). V lost 3 bases to trimming and J lost 8 bases; unmatched junction nucleotides: 4. CDR3 length: 13 residues. CDR3 bases: TGTGCCTGGAGCTCTAGCGGGAGTGACATTCAGTACTTC. Protein: CAWSSSGSDIQYF.

The chain links TRBV19 to TRBJ1-1; D remains ambiguous. Trimming stripped 3 bases from V and 1 base from J, with 9 bases between. The CDR3 has 14 amino acids. Looked up from germline, CDR1 is LNHDA and CDR2 is SQIVND (reference sequence). The CDR3 protein is CASSIALGNTEAFF. The CDR3 bases are TGTGCCAGTAGTATCGCCCTAGGGAACACTGAAGCTTTCTTT.

Note on this clone: A read error may produce the germline difference seen at one junction end. V gene TRBV30 combines with J gene TRBJ2-6, with a tentative D call TRBD1 (6 bases). The CDR3 is made up of 14 amino acids. Germline CDR1 reads GTSNPN; CDR2 reads SVGIG (reference sequence). CDR3 amino acids: CAWIKGAGANVLTF. The DNA for the CDR3 is TGTGCTTGGATTAAGGGGGCTGGGGCCAACGTCCTGACTTTC.

The sample holds one count of this clone. This sequence joins TRBV6-6 and TRBJ1-1; D call uncertain. V was trimmed by 4 bases and J by 5 bases, leaving 8 bases between them. CDR3 length equals 12 residues. Germline assignment: CDR1 MNHNY and CDR2 SVGAGI (reference sequence). CDR3 in amino acids: CASSFEVTEAFF. CDR3 coding DNA: TGTGCCAGCAGTTTCGAGGTGACTGAAGCTTTCTTT.

The V and J genes are TRBV6-5 and TRBJ1-1; 9 bases are a match to TRBD1. Germline V gives CDR1 MNHEY, CDR2 SVGAGI. Trimming cost V 6 bases and J 4 bases; bases outside gene matches: 6. This CDR3 has 14 residues. This CDR3 reads CASRGTGPITEAFF. CDR3 DNA sequence: TGTGCCAGCAGGGGGACAGGGCCTATCACTGAAGCTTTCTTT.

CDR3 nucleotide sequence: TGTGCCAGCGTAGGGACAGACTACGAGCAGTACTTC. The encoded protein is CASVGTDYEQYF. The chain carries TRBV28 and TRBJ2-7, with 7 bases fitting TRBD1. Unmatched junction bases numbered 4, after V lost 8 bases and J lost 3 bases. Germline V gives CDR1 MDHEN, CDR2 SYDVKM. The CDR3 runs 12 residues.

The chain couples TRBV28 to TRBJ1-5; 10 bases align to TRBD1. Trimming cost V 6 bases and J 6 bases; bases outside gene matches: 11. Germline V gives CDR1 MDHEN, CDR2 SYDVKM. This CDR3 spans 16 amino acids. CDR3 sequence: CASRPRGTGASQPQHF. The CDR3, as DNA: TGTGCCAGCAGGCCCCGCGGGACAGGGGCATCTCAGCCCCAGCATTTT.

The J gene is TRBJ1-6, the V gene TRBV6-4; 8 nucleotides match TRBD1. The CDR3 runs to 15 residues. CDR1 is MRHNA and CDR2 is SNTAGT in the germline V gene. Unmatched junction bases numbered 6, after V lost 2 bases and J lost 9 bases. The CDR3 region is CASSDQGAPGSPLHF. The CDR3 region has the DNA TGTGCCAGCAGTGACCAGGGGGCGCCAGGTTCACCCCTCCACTTT.